Presented here are 10 T cell receptor beta chains from one specimen sequenced in a study of shared clonotypes between healthy human individuals. Sequenced by immunoSEQ multiplex PCR; TCRdb stores in-frame clones only, minus some. This sample carries around 2.1 million clones, about 93% of them seen once, and the ten largest clones take 1.5% to 2%. CD8 cells regarded as naive lacked CD45RO, were positively chosen for CCR7, and omitted terminally differentiated effector memory CD45RA+ cells. The sample taken for sequencing was naive CD8+ T cells from PBMCs. The receptors originated from a man between 18 and 35 years old in good health. Some clones in this sample may be carry-over from other donors' samples.

V usage is TRBV6-5 and J usage is TRBJ2-2; 7 nucleotides align to TRBD1. With 6 bases clipped from V and 2 bases from J, the junction kept 6 bases outside the gene matches. Per germline, CDR1 MNHEY and CDR2 SVGAGI. The CDR3 is 15 amino acids. CDR3 coding DNA: TGTGCCAGCAGACCCGGGACAGACAACACCGGGGAGCTGTTTTTT. Its protein product is CASRPGTDNTGELFF.

The chain combines TRBV5-3 with TRBJ1-3; TRBD1 agrees at 10 bases. TRBV5-3 is flagged as an ORF with uncertain function. CDR3 length: 17 amino acids. V gave up 3 bases and J gave up 4 bases; unmatched junction bases: 10. The CDR3 reads CARSSGTGVFLGNTIYF. Here the CDR3 DNA reads TGTGCCAGAAGCTCCGGGACAGGGGTTTTTTTAGGAAACACCATATATTTT.

This chain connects TRBV5-1 to TRBJ2-5; the match to TRBD1 covers 8 bases. The V gene end was trimmed by 0 bases and the J gene end by 5 bases; junction bases not matched to a gene: 12. Germline V gives CDR1 SGHRS, CDR2 YFSETQ. The CDR3 runs to 17 residues. The CDR3 DNA sequence: TGCGCCAGCAGCTTGGTCGGGCGCAGGGGGCGTGAGGAGACCCAGTACTTC. It specifies CASSLVGRRGREETQYF. Full variable domain (missing parts from reference TRBV5-1 and TRBJ2-5): KAGVTQTPRYLIKTRGQQVTLSCSPISGHRSVSWYQQTPGQGLQFLFEYFSETQRNKGNFPGRFSGRQFSNSRSEMNVSTLELGDSALYLCASSLVGRRGREETQYFGPGTRLLVL.

This sequence joins TRBV9 and TRBJ2-2; D not certain. There are 14 residues in the CDR3. Trimming took 3 bases from V and 3 from J, leaving 9 bases between them. The germline V gene has CDR1 SGDLS and CDR2 YYNGEE. The CDR3 is CASSEALDTGELFF. The CDR3 nucleotides are TGTGCCAGCAGCGAGGCCCTGGACACCGGGGAGCTGTTTTTT.

The V gene is TRBV27, the J gene TRBJ1-1, with D possibly TRBD1 on 6 matching bases. Trimming took 5 bases from V and 5 from J, leaving 12 bases between them. The CDR3 spans 13 residues. Germline CDR1 reads MNHEY; CDR2 reads SMNVEV (reference sequence). CDR3 region: CASSLLGQTEAFF. CDR3 DNA: TGTGCCAGCAGTCTCTTAGGACAGACTGAAGCTTTCTTT.

The chain has TRBV21-1 and TRBJ2-7; the table's D call, TRBD2, was not checked against the DNA. TRBV21-1 is a documented pseudogene. This CDR3 contains 16 residues. CDR3 residues: CASRQKLAGGPGEQYF. In DNA form, the CDR3 reads TGTGCCAGCAGACAGAAACTAGCGGGAGGGCCGGGCGAGCAGTACTTC.

The gene calls are TRBV30 and TRBJ2-1, with 9 nucleotides matching TRBD2. The V segment lost 4 bases and the J segment 8 bases; nucleotides outside the gene matches: 15. Germline V gene data show CDR1 as GTSNPN and CDR2 as SVGIG (reference sequence). The CDR3 consists of 16 residues. CDR3 nucleotides: TGTGCCTGGACCATTGGGGGGACTAGCCTCCCGTATGAGCAGTTCTTC. Protein: CAWTIGGTSLPYEQFF. The full variable domain, rest sourced from reference TRBV30 and TRBJ2-1, is SQTIHQWPATLVQPVGSPLSLECTVEGTSNPNLYWYRQAAGRGLQLLFYSVGIGQISSEVPQNLSASRPQDRQFILSSKKLLLSDSGFYLCAWTIGGTSLPYEQFFGPGTRLTVL.

The V gene is TRBV4-3, the J gene TRBJ2-1, with D possibly matching TRBD1 (6 bases). Germline V gene lookup returns CDR1 LGHNA and CDR2 YSLEER. Trimming pared 4 bases from V and 5 bases from J, leaving 21 bases between. There are 17 residues in the CDR3. This chain's CDR3 is CASSPDRGGPGDNEQFF. In DNA, the CDR3 is TGCGCCAGCAGCCCCGACAGAGGGGGACCAGGTGACAATGAGCAGTTCTTC.

The chain employs TRBV4-1 and TRBJ2-7, with D uncertain. V was cut by 6 bases and J by 7 bases, with 16 bases left in between. Per germline, CDR1 MGHRA and CDR2 YSYEKL. The CDR3 sequence is 13 residues long. CDR3 nucleotides: TGCGCCAGCAGGAGCACCCCGGTCGGGGAGCAGTACTTC. Translated: CASRSTPVGEQYF.

The rearrangement uses TRBV27 and TRBJ2-1; 9 nucleotides match TRBD2. V was clipped by 8 bases and J by 4 bases; unmatched bases: 15. The CDR3 is 17 amino acids. Germline lookup yields CDR1 MNHEY and CDR2 SMNVEV (reference sequence). As DNA, the CDR3 is TGTGCCAGCGCAACCGGAATAGCGGGAGAGGGTTACAATGAGCAGTTCTTC. This codes for CASATGIAGEGYNEQFF.